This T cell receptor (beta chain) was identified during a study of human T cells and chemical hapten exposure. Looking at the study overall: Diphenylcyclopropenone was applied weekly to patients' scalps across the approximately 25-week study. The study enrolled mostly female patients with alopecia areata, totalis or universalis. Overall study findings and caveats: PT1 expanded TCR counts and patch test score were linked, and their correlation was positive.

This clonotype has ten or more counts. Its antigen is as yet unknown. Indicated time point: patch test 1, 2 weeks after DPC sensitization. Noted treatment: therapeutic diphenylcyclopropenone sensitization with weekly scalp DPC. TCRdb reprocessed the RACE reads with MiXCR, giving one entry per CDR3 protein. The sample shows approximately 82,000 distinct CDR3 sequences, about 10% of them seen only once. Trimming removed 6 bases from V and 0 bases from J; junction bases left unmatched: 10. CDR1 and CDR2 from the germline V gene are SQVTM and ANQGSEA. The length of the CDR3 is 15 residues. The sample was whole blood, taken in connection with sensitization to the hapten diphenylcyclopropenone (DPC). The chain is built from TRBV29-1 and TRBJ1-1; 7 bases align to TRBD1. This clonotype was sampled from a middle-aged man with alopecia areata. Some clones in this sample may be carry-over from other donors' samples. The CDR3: CSVLPPTGLNTEAFF. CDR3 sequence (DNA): TGCAGCGTCCTACCCCCGACAGGGCTGAACACTGAAGCTTTCTTT.